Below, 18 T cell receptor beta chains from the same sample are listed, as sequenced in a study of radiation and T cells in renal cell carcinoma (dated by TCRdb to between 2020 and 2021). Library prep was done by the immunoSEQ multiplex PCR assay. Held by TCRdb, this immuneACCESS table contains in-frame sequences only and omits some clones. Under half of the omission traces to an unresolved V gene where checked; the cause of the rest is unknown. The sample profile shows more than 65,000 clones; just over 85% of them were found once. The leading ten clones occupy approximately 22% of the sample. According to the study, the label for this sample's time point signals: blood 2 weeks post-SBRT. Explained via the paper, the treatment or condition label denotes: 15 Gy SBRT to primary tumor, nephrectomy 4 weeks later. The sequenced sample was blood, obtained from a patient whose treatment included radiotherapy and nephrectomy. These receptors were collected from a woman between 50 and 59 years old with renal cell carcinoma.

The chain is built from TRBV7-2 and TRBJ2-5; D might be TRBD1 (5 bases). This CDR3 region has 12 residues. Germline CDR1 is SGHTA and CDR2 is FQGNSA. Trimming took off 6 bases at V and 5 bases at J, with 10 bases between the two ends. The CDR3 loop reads CASRQGVETQYF. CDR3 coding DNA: TGTGCCAGCAGGCAAGGGGTTGAGACCCAGTACTTC.

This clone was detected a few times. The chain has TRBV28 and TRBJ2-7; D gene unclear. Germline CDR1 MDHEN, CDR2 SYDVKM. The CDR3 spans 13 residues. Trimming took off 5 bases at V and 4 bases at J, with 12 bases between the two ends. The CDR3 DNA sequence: TGTGCCAGCAGTCCCTCCCTCAGGTACGAGCAGTACTTC. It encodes CASSPSLRYEQYF.

This CDR3 reads CASSDGGGDLETQYF. The CDR3 DNA reads as TGTGCCAGCAGCGACGGGGGGGGTGACTTAGAGACCCAGTACTTC. This chain joins TRBV6-1 and TRBJ2-5, with TRBD2 matching 8 bases. This CDR3 is 15 amino acids long. Looked up from germline, CDR1 is MNHNS and CDR2 is SASEGT. Trimming took 6 bases from V and 4 from J; bases not matched to a gene: 10.

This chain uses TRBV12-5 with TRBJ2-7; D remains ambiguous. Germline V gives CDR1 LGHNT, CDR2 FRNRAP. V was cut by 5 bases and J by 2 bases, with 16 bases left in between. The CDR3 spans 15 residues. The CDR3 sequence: CASGSRVWTPYEQYF. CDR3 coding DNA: TGTGCTAGTGGTAGCCGGGTGTGGACCCCCTACGAGCAGTACTTC.

CDR3 region: CASSSRGVGYGYTF. As DNA, the CDR3 is TGTGCCAGCAGTAGCCGTGGGGTCGGCTATGGCTACACCTTC. The chain carries TRBV28 and TRBJ1-2; D remains unclear. Germline V gene data show CDR1 as MDHEN and CDR2 as SYDVKM. This CDR3 has 14 amino acids. V lost 5 bases and J lost 4, with 14 bases in between.

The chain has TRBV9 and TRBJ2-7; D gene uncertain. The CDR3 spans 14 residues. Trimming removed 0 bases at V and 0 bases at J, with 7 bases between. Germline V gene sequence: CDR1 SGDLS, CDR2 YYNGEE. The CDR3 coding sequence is TGTGCCAGCAGCGTAGACATCGACTCCTACGAGCAGTACTTC. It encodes CASSVDIDSYEQYF. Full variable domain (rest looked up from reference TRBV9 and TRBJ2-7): DSGVTQTPKHLITATGQRVTLRCSPRSGDLSVYWYQQSLDQGLQFLIQYYNGEERAKGNILERFSAQQFPDLHSELNLSSLELGDSALYFCASSVDIDSYEQYFGPGTRLTVT.

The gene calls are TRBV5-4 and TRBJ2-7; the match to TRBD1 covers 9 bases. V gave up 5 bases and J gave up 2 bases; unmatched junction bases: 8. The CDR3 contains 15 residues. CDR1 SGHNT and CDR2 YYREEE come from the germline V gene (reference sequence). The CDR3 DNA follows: TGTGCCAGCAGAACTGGGACAGGGCCCGCCTACGAGCAGTACTTC. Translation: CASRTGTGPAYEQYF.

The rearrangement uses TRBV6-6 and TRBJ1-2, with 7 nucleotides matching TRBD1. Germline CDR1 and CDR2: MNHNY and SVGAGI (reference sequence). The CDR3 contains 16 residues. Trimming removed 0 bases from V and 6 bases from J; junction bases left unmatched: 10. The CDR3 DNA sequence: TGTGCCAGCAGTTACTCGGTCCAAGGACAGGCCCATGGCTACACCTTC. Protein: CASSYSVQGQAHGYTF.

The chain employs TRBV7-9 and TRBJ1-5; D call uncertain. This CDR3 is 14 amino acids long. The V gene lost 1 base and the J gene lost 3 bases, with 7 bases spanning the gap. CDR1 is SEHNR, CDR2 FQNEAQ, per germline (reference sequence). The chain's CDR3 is CASSLGQINQPQHF. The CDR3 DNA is TGTGCCAGCAGCTTAGGCCAGATCAATCAGCCCCAGCATTTT.

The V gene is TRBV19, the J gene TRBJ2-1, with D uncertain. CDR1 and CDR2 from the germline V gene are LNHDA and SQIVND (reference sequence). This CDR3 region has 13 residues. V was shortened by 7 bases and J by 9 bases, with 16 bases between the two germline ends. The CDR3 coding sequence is TGTGCCAGTACCTCTAGTGTCCGCGGTGAGCAGTTCTTC. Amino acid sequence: CASTSSVRGEQFF.

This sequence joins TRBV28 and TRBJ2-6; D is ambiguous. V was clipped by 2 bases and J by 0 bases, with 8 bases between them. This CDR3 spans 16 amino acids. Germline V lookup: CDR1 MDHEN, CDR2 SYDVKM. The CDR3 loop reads CASSLHFTSGANVLTF. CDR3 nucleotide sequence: TGTGCCAGCAGTTTACATTTTACCTCTGGGGCCAACGTCCTGACTTTC.

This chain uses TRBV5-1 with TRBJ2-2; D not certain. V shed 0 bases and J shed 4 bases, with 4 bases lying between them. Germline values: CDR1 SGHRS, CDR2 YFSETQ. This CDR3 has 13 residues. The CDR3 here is CASSLASTGELFF. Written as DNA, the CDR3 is TGCGCCAGCAGCTTGGCCTCCACCGGGGAGCTGTTTTTT.

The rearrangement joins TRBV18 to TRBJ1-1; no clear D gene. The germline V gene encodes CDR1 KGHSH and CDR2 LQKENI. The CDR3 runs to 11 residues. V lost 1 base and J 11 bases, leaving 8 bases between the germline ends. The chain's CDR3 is CASSPQKEAFF. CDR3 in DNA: TGTGCCAGCTCACCACAAAAGGAGGCTTTCTTT.

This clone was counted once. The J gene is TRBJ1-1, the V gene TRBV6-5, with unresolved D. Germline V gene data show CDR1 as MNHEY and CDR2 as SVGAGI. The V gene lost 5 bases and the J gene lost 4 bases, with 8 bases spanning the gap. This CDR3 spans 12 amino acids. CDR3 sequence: CASSREGTEAFF. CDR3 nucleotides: TGTGCCAGCAGTAGGGAGGGCACTGAAGCTTTCTTT.

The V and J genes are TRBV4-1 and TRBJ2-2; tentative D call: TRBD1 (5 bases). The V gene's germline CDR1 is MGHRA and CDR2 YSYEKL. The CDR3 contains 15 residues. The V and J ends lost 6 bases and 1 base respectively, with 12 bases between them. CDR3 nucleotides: TGCGCCAGCAGACGTGGGCAGGGGAACACCGGGGAGCTGTTTTTT. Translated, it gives CASRRGQGNTGELFF.

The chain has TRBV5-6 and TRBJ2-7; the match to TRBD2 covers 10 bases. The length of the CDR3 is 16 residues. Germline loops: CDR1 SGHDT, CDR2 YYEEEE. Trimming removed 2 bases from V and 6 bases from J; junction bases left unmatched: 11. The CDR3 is CASSFGEREGPIEQYF. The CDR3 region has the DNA TGTGCCAGCAGCTTCGGTGAGCGGGAGGGCCCGATCGAGCAGTACTTC.

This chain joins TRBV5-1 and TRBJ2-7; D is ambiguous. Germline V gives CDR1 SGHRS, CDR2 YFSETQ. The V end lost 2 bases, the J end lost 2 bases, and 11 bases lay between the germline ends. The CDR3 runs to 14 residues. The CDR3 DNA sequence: TGCGCCAGCAGCTTCACCCAGCCCCCCTACGAGCAGTACTTC. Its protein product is CASSFTQPPYEQYF.

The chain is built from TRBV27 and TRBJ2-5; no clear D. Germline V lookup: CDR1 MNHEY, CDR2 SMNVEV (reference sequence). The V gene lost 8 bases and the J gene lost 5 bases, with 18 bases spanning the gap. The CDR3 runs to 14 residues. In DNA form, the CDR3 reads TGTGCCAGCGGGCCAAGGGATGGCTCGGAGACCCAGTACTTC. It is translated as CASGPRDGSETQYF.